This TCR beta chain was identified in a study of T cells in Graves' hyperthyroidism and ophthalmopathy. Whole-study findings and limits: Onset of ophthalmopathy came a median approximately 6.9 months after the model predicted it. Most thyroid clonotypes that were expanded above 0.001 also turned up in blood.

The V gene lost 0 bases and the J gene lost 6 bases, with 14 bases spanning the gap. CDR1 is MNHEY and CDR2 is SVGAGI in the germline V gene. The CDR3 is 15 amino acids. This clonotype appeared a few times. Its antigen is unknown. Graves' hyperthyroidism without ophthalmopathy progression within 18 months was termed stable. Each patient was aged 18 to 65 and had newly diagnosed hyperthyroidism of under 2 months' duration. Researchers took RNA transcripts and amplified the TCR beta CDR3 regions from them. In the first-round RT-PCR of the TCR CDR3, the HTBI primer set was used. One entry per CDR3 protein results from TCRdb running MiXCR on the multiplex PCR reads. The sample lists 340,000 or so distinct CDR3 sequences; 18% were seen once.

Material for sequencing was blood. V and J are TRBV6-5 and TRBJ1-2; a possible D gene is TRBD1 (6 bases). The TCR was taken from a woman in her fifties or sixties with Graves' hyperthyroidism. CDR3 in DNA: TGTGCCAGCAGTTACTCTCAGGGGTGGGAAAATGGCTACACCTTC. Translated: CASSYSQGWENGYTF.